The 19 T cell receptor beta chains listed next were all sequenced from one sample in a study of shared clonotypes between healthy human individuals (dated by TCRdb to about 2020). Library prep was done by the immunoSEQ multiplex PCR assay. This is the immuneACCESS table as TCRdb keeps it, with only in-frame sequences that have V and J called. A part of the clones is gone; compared with another copy, unresolved V genes explain less than half, and the rest is unexplained. Here the sample has 1,500,000 or so clones; approximately 97% occur a single time. Of the sample, over 1% is held by the ten largest clones. Sequencing was done on a sample of naive CD4+ T cells sorted from blood. The sample's cell subset or site label, decoded: CD45RA+ positively selected. The source is a man aged 25 to 45 in good health.

The chain couples TRBV7-2 to TRBJ1-1; D is ambiguous. Germline values: CDR1 SGHTA, CDR2 FQGNSA. The germline V and J ends were trimmed by 5 bases and 1 base, with 14 bases remaining between them. The CDR3 length is 15 residues. This CDR3 reads CASSQSETGNTEAFF. Written as DNA, the CDR3 is TGTGCCAGCAGCCAATCTGAGACTGGGAACACTGAAGCTTTCTTT.

The chain uses TRBV19 and TRBJ1-2; 8 bases fit TRBD1. CDR1 is LNHDA and CDR2 is SQIVND in the germline V gene (reference sequence). This CDR3 region has 14 residues. Unmatched junction bases numbered 12, after V lost 7 bases and J lost 8 bases. CDR3 loop: CASNPDRGFWGYTF. In DNA, the CDR3 is TGTGCCAGTAATCCAGACAGGGGATTCTGGGGCTACACCTTC.

V gene TRBV5-1 combines with J gene TRBJ2-1; maybe TRBD2 (6 bases). Germline CDR1 and CDR2: SGHRS and YFSETQ. The CDR3 runs to 17 residues. Trimming took 1 base from V and 2 from J, leaving 16 bases between them. The CDR3 coding sequence is TGCGCCAGCAGCTTGTTGCAGGCGGGACTCGCCTACAATGAGCAGTTCTTC. This sequence encodes CASSLLQAGLAYNEQFF.

J is TRBJ2-7 and V is TRBV5-5; D gene unclear. The V gene lost 2 bases and the J gene lost 2 bases, with 14 bases spanning the gap. CDR1 is SGHKS, CDR2 YYEKEE, per germline (reference sequence). CDR3 length equals 15 residues. The CDR3 loop is CASSLATGQPYEQYF. For the CDR3, the DNA is TGTGCCAGCAGCTTAGCGACGGGTCAACCCTACGAGCAGTACTTC.

This clone has just a few counts. The chain has TRBV5-1 and TRBJ1-2; a possible D gene is TRBD1 (6 bases). The V end lost 3 bases, the J end lost 5 bases, and 14 bases lay between the germline ends. In germline, CDR1 is SGHRS, CDR2 YFSETQ. CDR3 length: 14 amino acids. CDR3 amino acids: CASSWETGDYGYTF. The CDR3 coding sequence is TGCGCCAGCAGCTGGGAGACAGGCGATTATGGCTACACCTTC. Full variable domain (remainder filled in from reference TRBV5-1 and TRBJ1-2): KAGVTQTPRYLIKTRGQQVTLSCSPISGHRSVSWYQQTPGQGLQFLFEYFSETQRNKGNFPGRFSGRQFSNSRSEMNVSTLELGDSALYLCASSWETGDYGYTFGSGTRLTVV.

Regarding this clone: This sample also contains other DNA sequences that code for the same CDR3. V is TRBV5-1 and J is TRBJ2-7; D perhaps matches TRBD1 (5 bases). V was trimmed by 0 bases and J by 7 bases, leaving 14 bases between them. The CDR3 runs to 14 residues. Per germline, CDR1 SGHRS and CDR2 YFSETQ. CDR3: CASSLVAGSDEQYF. The CDR3 region has the DNA TGCGCCAGCAGCTTGGTTGCAGGGTCGGATGAGCAGTACTTC.

V and J are TRBV18 and TRBJ2-5; the D is unclear. CDR3 length: 16 residues. Trimming took 1 base from V and 7 from J, leaving 19 bases between them. Germline V gene data show CDR1 as KGHSH and CDR2 as LQKENI. This CDR3 is CASSPLEGGLLGTQYF. CDR3 coding DNA: TGTGCCAGCTCACCACTTGAAGGTGGGCTTCTCGGGACCCAGTACTTC.

The chain carries TRBV28 and TRBJ2-5; 7 bases agree with TRBD1. In germline, CDR1 is MDHEN, CDR2 SYDVKM. The V segment lost 4 bases and the J segment 4 bases; nucleotides outside the gene matches: 9. CDR3 length: 15 amino acids. The CDR3 DNA sequence: TGTGCCAGCAGTTCACAACAGGGGTTCTCAGAGACCCAGTACTTC. It codes for CASSSQQGFSETQYF.

The J gene is TRBJ2-6, the V gene TRBV27; no firm D call. V dropped 6 bases and J dropped 0 bases, with 12 bases sitting between them. The germline gives CDR1 MNHEY, CDR2 SMNVEV (reference sequence). The CDR3 length is 16 residues. DNA for the CDR3: TGTGCCAGCAGCCCCATCAGGAACTCTGGGGCCAACGTCCTGACTTTC. It codes for CASSPIRNSGANVLTF.

The CDR3 loop is CASSRTDLYEQYF. The DNA of the CDR3 is TGTGCCAGTAGTAGGACGGATCTCTACGAGCAGTACTTC. This sequence joins TRBV19 and TRBJ2-7; D ambiguous. The CDR3 contains 13 residues. Germline V gene sequence: CDR1 LNHDA, CDR2 SQIVND (reference sequence). Trimming removed 4 bases at V and 3 bases at J, with 10 bases between.

V usage is TRBV12-5 and J usage is TRBJ2-7; 11 nucleotides agree with TRBD1. The V gene end was trimmed by 5 bases and the J gene end by 0 bases; junction bases not matched to a gene: 3. CDR3 size: 15 residues. Germline CDR1 is LGHNT and CDR2 is FRNRAP. CDR3 in DNA: TGTGCTAGTGGTACCGGACAGGGGGCCTCCTACGAGCAGTACTTC. Translated, it gives CASGTGQGASYEQYF. Using reference TRBV12-5 and TRBJ2-7 for the parts outside the CDR3, the full variable domain is DARVTQTPRHKVTEMGQEVTMRCQPILGHNTVFWYRQTMMQGLELLAYFRNRAPLDDSGMPKDRFSAEMPDATLATLKIQPSEPRDSAVYFCASGTGQGASYEQYFGPGTRLTVT.

The chain carries TRBV18 and TRBJ2-3, with TRBD1 as a possible D gene (6 bases). CDR1 is KGHSH and CDR2 is LQKENI in the germline V gene. This CDR3 comprises 15 residues. Trimming removed 6 bases from V and 1 base from J, with 14 bases in between. The CDR3 region is CASSIATGRTDTQYF. The CDR3 DNA sequence: TGTGCCAGCTCCATCGCGACAGGACGCACAGATACGCAGTATTTT.

This chain uses TRBV6-1 with TRBJ2-3; TRBD1 might be the D (6 bases). V was trimmed by 6 bases and J by 0 bases, leaving 13 bases between them. The CDR3 extends over 15 amino acids. Germline assignment: CDR1 MNHNS and CDR2 SASEGT. The CDR3 DNA sequence: TGTGCCAGCAGGTCCTGGACAGATAGCACAGATACGCAGTATTTT. Encoded protein: CASRSWTDSTDTQYF.

The chain uses TRBV5-4 and TRBJ2-1, with 7 positions matching TRBD1. The CDR3 sequence is 16 residues long. Unmatched junction bases numbered 11, after V lost 2 bases and J lost 6 bases. Germline values: CDR1 SGHNT, CDR2 YYREEE (reference sequence). CDR3 nucleotides: TGTGCCAGCAGCTTACCCACACGACAGGGTCGCAATGAGCAGTTCTTC. It encodes CASSLPTRQGRNEQFF.

The V call is TRBV5-4, the J call TRBJ2-5; D may correspond to TRBD1 or TRBD2 (5 bases each). The germline V gene has CDR1 SGHNT and CDR2 YYREEE (reference sequence). V was clipped by 2 bases and J by 4 bases, with 18 bases between them. This CDR3 contains 16 residues. The CDR3 sequence is CASSFPGRRGGETQYF. CDR3 nucleotide sequence: TGTGCCAGCAGCTTTCCGGGGCGCCGGGGTGGAGAGACCCAGTACTTC. Filled out from reference TRBV5-4 and TRBJ2-5, the complete variable domain reads ETGVTQSPTHLIKTRGQQVTLRCSSQSGHNTVSWYQQALGQGPQFIFQYYREEENGRGNFPPRFSGLQFPNYSSELNVNALELDDSALYLCASSFPGRRGGETQYFGPGTRLLVL.

The gene calls are TRBV10-1 and TRBJ2-2; TRBD2 matches 11 bases. From germline, CDR1 is WNHNN and CDR2 SYGVQD (reference sequence). After removal of 3 bases from V and 0 bases from J, the junction contained 6 bases not matched to a gene. This CDR3 is built from 18 residues. CDR3 loop: CASSDGLAGGSNTGELFF. The CDR3 bases are TGCGCCAGCAGTGACGGCCTAGCGGGAGGCTCGAACACCGGGGAGCTGTTTTTT.

V gene TRBV6-6 combines with J gene TRBJ2-7; D remains unclear. Germline CDR1 and CDR2: MNHNY and SVGAGI (reference sequence). V was clipped by 5 bases and J by 2 bases, with 16 bases between them. The CDR3 is 15 amino acids. CDR3 in DNA: TGTGCCAGCAGTGAGACCCGGACCCCAACCTACGAGCAGTACTTC. Amino acid sequence: CASSETRTPTYEQYF.

This clone was detected once. This chain joins TRBV28 and TRBJ2-2, with 8 bases matching TRBD1. The CDR3 has 15 amino acids. V dropped 7 bases and J dropped 5; count of bases not matched to a gene: 9. The V gene's germline CDR1 is MDHEN and CDR2 SYDVKM. CDR3: CASTSGRGRTGELFF. CDR3 nucleotides: TGTGCCAGCACCTCGGGCAGGGGGCGGACCGGGGAGCTGTTTTTT.

The chain carries TRBV25-1 and TRBJ2-7, with 8 positions matching TRBD1. Germline CDR1 and CDR2: MGHDK and SYGVNS. J gave up 6 bases and V 8 bases, and 12 bases lay outside the gene matches. The CDR3 spans 14 residues. As DNA, the CDR3 is TGTGCCAGCGCCGAAGACAGGGGTCCCCGCGAGCAGTACTTC. The encoded protein is CASAEDRGPREQYF.